Listed below are T cell receptor beta chains from one sample, sequenced in a study of post-analysis software for immune sequencing data. A single record per CDR3 protein comes from TCRdb applying MiXCR to the PCR reads. The table shows more than 500,000 distinct CDR3 sequences, with roughly 34% occurring only once. The specimen sequenced was blood. The receptors come from a girl between 2 and 17 years old with multiple sclerosis. CDR3s include the opening cysteine and the closing phenylalanine or tryptophan. The D gene is left open where the match is weak. Only part of the rows carry a size: once, few, many, or a class if the clone is expanded.

>TRBV5-5|TRBJ1-2|12|TRBD1|few
TGTGCCAGCAGCTCGACAGGGACCCGCTACACCTTC
CASSSTGTRYTF
>TRBV11-2|TRBJ2-1|12|-|many
TGTGCCAGCAGCTTAGGGAACAATGAGCAGTTCTTC
CASSLGNNEQFF
>TRBV6-5|TRBJ1-5|12|-|once
TGTGCCAGCTCGAGGGGACTAGGGCCCCAGCATTTT
CASSRGLGPQHF
>TRBV20-1|TRBJ2-5|14|TRBD2|few
TGCAGTGCTAGTCTAGCGGGGGTGCGAGAGACCCAGTACTTC
CSASLAGVRETQYF
>TRBV5-1|TRBJ2-1|16|TRBD1|-
TGCGCCAGCAGCTTGGAGGGACAGATTAACGACAATGAGCAGTTCTTC
CASSLEGQINDNEQFF
>TRBV19|TRBJ2-7|14|-|-
TGTGCCAGTAGTATCCCGGGAAGGATCTACGAGCAGTACTTC
CASSIPGRIYEQYF
>TRBV5-4|TRBJ2-1|18|-|-
TGTGCCAGCAGCTTGGGCCCCCTGACGGTGGGCATCTACAATGAGCAGTTCTTC
CASSLGPLTVGIYNEQFF
>TRBV29-1|TRBJ2-3|17|TRBD1|-
TGCAGCCTCAGCCTCCTTGGGACAGCGACTCGCACAGATACGCAGTATTTT
CSLSLLGTATRTDTQYF
>TRBV4-1|TRBJ2-2|17|TRBD1|-
TGCGCCAGCAGCCAAGATCCGGACAGGGCGAACACCGGGGAGCTGTTTTTT
CASSQDPDRANTGELFF
>TRBV7-2|TRBJ2-1|15|TRBD1|-
TGTGCCAGCAGCTTTACAGGGGGCGGTATCGATGAGCAGTTCTTC
CASSFTGGGIDEQFF
>TRBV20-1|TRBJ2-3|13|-|few
TGCAGTGGAACGGACGATCGAACAGATACGCAGTATTTT
CSGTDDRTDTQYF
>TRBV27|TRBJ2-7|12|TRBD1|-
TGTGCAACGGGACAGACCCCCTACGAGCAGTACTTC
CATGQTPYEQYF
>TRBV5-1|TRBJ2-3|18|TRBD2|-
TGCGCCAGCAGCTCGGACATTAGCGGGGGCCTTAGCACAGATACGCAGTATTTT
CASSSDISGGLSTDTQYF
>TRBV5-1|TRBJ2-7|15|-|few
TGCGCCAGCAGCTTGGAGCTTCAGGGGTCCTACGAGCAGTACTTC
CASSLELQGSYEQYF
>TRBV7-6|TRBJ2-3|17|TRBD1|-
TGTGCCAGCAGCTCCCCCCAGGGGGCGCTTAGCACAGGTACGCAGTATTTT
CASSSPQGALSTGTQYF
>TRBV27|TRBJ2-1|16|-|few
TGTGCCAGCAGTCTCCTAGGGGGGGCGGGATACAATGAGCAGTTCTTC
CASSLLGGAGYNEQFF
>TRBV25-1|TRBJ2-1|14|-|-
TGTGCCAGCAGCTCCGTAGGGGCTGCCGGTGAGCAGTTCTTC
CASSSVGAAGEQFF
>TRBV29-1|TRBJ2-3|12|-|many
TGCAGCGTTGGAGGGGAGGCAGATACGCAGTATTTT
CSVGGEADTQYF
>TRBV10-3|TRBJ2-5|14|-|-
TGTGCCATCAGTCTGGGGGGGGGCCCGGAGACCCAGTACTTC
CAISLGGGPETQYF
>TRBV7-6|TRBJ2-7|12|-|few
TGTGCCAGCAGCTTAGATTTTGACGAGCAGTACTTC
CASSLDFDEQYF
>TRBV29-1|TRBJ2-5|15|-|-
TGCAGCGTTGAACGCGGGACCGATTATGGACAGACCCAGTACTTC
CSVERGTDYGQTQYF
>TRBV7-3|TRBJ2-3|15|-|-
TGTGCCAGCAGCTTGGGGGGACTTAGCACAGATACGCGGTATTTT
CASSLGGLSTDTRYF